This T cell receptor beta chain originates from a study of blood T cell repertoires in COVID-19. Overall study context: T cells, B-cell-depleted T cells, or PBMCs supplied cDNA or gDNA.

The CDR3 runs to 13 residues. The germline V and J ends were trimmed by 1 base and 5 bases, with 8 bases remaining between them. The germline V gene encodes CDR1 SGHRS and CDR2 YFSETQ. Sequencing used immunoSEQ multiplex PCR; TCRdb keeps in-frame clones, though not all of them. The top ten clones hold about 15% of a sample with under 80,000 clones, more than 75% of them seen once. The chain uses TRBV5-1 and TRBJ2-3; D perhaps matches TRBD2 (5 bases). This receptor was taken from a human donor in a cohort sampled during active COVID-19. Input material: peripheral blood. The CDR3: CASSLTSRDTQYF. In nucleotides, the CDR3 is TGCGCCAGCAGCTTGACTAGTCGAGATACGCAGTATTTT. Full variable domain (remainder filled in from reference TRBV5-1 and TRBJ2-3): KAGVTQTPRYLIKTRGQQVTLSCSPISGHRSVSWYQQTPGQGLQFLFEYFSETQRNKGNFPGRFSGRQFSNSRSEMNVSTLELGDSALYLCASSLTSRDTQYFGPGTRLTVL.